This TCR beta chain was obtained from a study of early T cells in non-severe SARS-CoV-2 infection. Study-level background: The authors sequenced bulk RNA from unsorted whole blood, leaving chains unpaired.

There are 13 residues in the CDR3. The V gene end was trimmed by 9 bases and the J gene end by 6 bases; junction bases not matched to a gene: 9. The germline CDR1 and CDR2 sequences are SNHLY and FYNNEI. Molecules of cDNA were individually given unique molecular identifiers that were attached to them. TCRdb called the 5' RACE reads again in MiXCR, with one record for every CDR3 protein. In the table there are 40,000 to 45,000 distinct CDR3 sequences, about 11% of which are singletons. The sequenced material came from whole blood. The sequence was obtained from an adult who was a healthcare worker with PCR-confirmed SARS-CoV-2 infection or an uninfected control (not recorded which). The rearrangement uses TRBV2 and TRBJ1-2; TRBD1 aligns across 8 bases. The CDR3 region is CASMKGQVDGYTF. The DNA for the CDR3 is TGTGCCAGTATGAAGGGACAGGTAGATGGCTACACCTTC.